Listed here are 6 T cell receptor beta chains from one sample, sequenced in a study of T cells in Graves' hyperthyroidism and ophthalmopathy. Regions amplified from RNA transcripts were the TCR beta CDR3 regions. TCR CDR3 underwent first-round RT-PCR with the HTBI primer set. One entry per CDR3 protein, called by TCRdb with MiXCR from the multiplex PCR reads. The table shows about 360,000 distinct CDR3 sequences, with around 13% occurring only once. Sequencing was done on a sample of blood. The receptors come from a woman under 30 with Graves' hyperthyroidism.

This clonotype showed up many times. The chain recombines TRBV20-1 with TRBJ2-1; TRBD1 or TRBD2 may be the D gene (6 bases each). Germline values: CDR1 DFQATT, CDR2 SNEGSKA (reference sequence). The CDR3 has 13 residues. V dropped 4 bases and J dropped 2 bases, with 9 bases sitting between them. The CDR3 region has the DNA TGCAGTGCTATGGGGGGCCCCTACAATGAGCAGTTCTTC. Translation: CSAMGGPYNEQFF.

This clonotype was observed at least ten times. The V gene is TRBV20-1, the J gene TRBJ2-2; D possibly corresponds to TRBD2 (5 bases). The V and J ends lost 0 bases and 4 bases respectively, with 15 bases between them. In germline, CDR1 is DFQATT, CDR2 SNEGSKA (reference sequence). The CDR3 consists of 16 residues. CDR3 region: CSARERLASATGELFF. The CDR3 region has the DNA TGCAGTGCTAGAGAACGGCTAGCCTCGGCCACCGGGGAGCTGTTTTTT.

Many counts were recorded for this clonotype. The V gene is TRBV3-1, the J gene TRBJ1-1; D remains unclear. Trimming stripped 1 base from V and 2 bases from J, with 5 bases between. Germline values: CDR1 LGHDT, CDR2 YNNKEL (reference sequence). CDR3 size: 13 residues. In nucleotides, the CDR3 is TGTGCCAGCAGCCAAGGAAGTAACACTGAAGCTTTCTTT. Its protein product is CASSQGSNTEAFF.

To note about this clonotype: A read error may be the cause here, since a much bigger clone is one base away. The V gene is TRBV12-3 or TRBV12-4, the J gene TRBJ2-1; D is unresolved. The CDR3 is 15 amino acids. CDR3 nucleotide sequence: TGTGCCATCAGTGAGTACGAGAGCTCCTACAATGAGCAGTCCTTC. Residues: CAISEYESSYNEQSF.

This clonotype was counted between two and nine times. The CDR3 nucleotides are TGTGCCAGCAGAAGGGACAGGGGCCAGCAAGAGACCCAGTACTTC. Residues: CASRRDRGQQETQYF. The rearrangement uses TRBV6-1 and TRBJ2-5, with TRBD1 matching 10 bases. Losses at the gene ends were 6 bases for V and 2 bases for J; bases not matched to a gene: 6. This CDR3 comprises 15 residues. CDR1 MNHNS and CDR2 SASEGT come from the germline V gene.

This clonotype has at least ten counts. The CDR3: CSVYDVAGGNRPGTQYF. For the CDR3, the DNA is TGCAGCGTTTATGACGTAGCGGGAGGGAACCGACCGGGGACCCAGTACTTC. This rearrangement joins TRBV29-1 to TRBJ2-5; 11 bases are shared with TRBD2. Germline V lookup: CDR1 SQVTM, CDR2 ANQGSEA. V lost 5 bases to trimming and J lost 7 bases; unmatched junction nucleotides: 18. The CDR3 is 17 amino acids. Complete variable domain (other parts from reference TRBV29-1 and TRBJ2-5): SAVISQKPSRDICQRGTSLTIQCQVDSQVTMMFWYRQQPGQSLTLIATANQGSEATYESGFVIDKFPISRPNLTFSTLTVSNMSPEDSSIYLCSVYDVAGGNRPGTQYFGPGTRLLVL.